The 26 T cell receptor beta chains presented below share a single source sample, sequenced in a study of cytomegalovirus exposure and HLA in healthy donors. Measured with immunoSEQ multiplex PCR; TCRdb has only the in-frame clones, and not every one. Here the sample spans some 120,000 clones, 89% being singletons. Sequencing was carried out using PBMCs. The source is a woman aged 18-35 years in good health and CMV-seronegative.

The chain is built from TRBV19 and TRBJ1-1; no definite D call. V shed 7 bases and J shed 0 bases, with 15 bases lying between them. The length of the CDR3 is 15 residues. The germline CDR1 and CDR2 sequences are LNHDA and SQIVND (reference sequence). CDR3 sequence: CASKPGTRLNTEAFF. DNA of the CDR3: TGTGCCAGTAAACCAGGAACCAGGTTGAACACTGAAGCTTTCTTT.

This chain connects TRBV5-6 to TRBJ2-7; TRBD1 agrees at 7 bases. CDR1 is SGHDT and CDR2 is YYEEEE in the germline V gene. The CDR3 runs to 16 residues. Unmatched junction bases numbered 7, after V lost 1 base and J lost 0 bases. The CDR3 spells CASSLLEDRTSYEQYF. Here the CDR3 DNA reads TGTGCCAGCAGCTTGCTGGAGGACAGGACCTCCTACGAGCAGTACTTC.

The rearrangement links TRBV14 to TRBJ2-3; 15 bases map to TRBD2. The germline gives CDR1 SGHDN, CDR2 FVKESK. The CDR3 covers 15 residues. Trimming took 3 bases from V and 6 from J; bases not matched to a gene: 1. The CDR3 loop is CASSHGLAGGDTQYF. The CDR3 DNA follows: TGTGCCAGCAGCCACGGACTAGCGGGAGGGGATACGCAGTATTTT.

This rearrangement joins TRBV11-3 to TRBJ2-7; the D is unclear. Germline V lookup: CDR1 SGHNT, CDR2 YENEEA. This CDR3 spans 14 amino acids. Trimming cost V 4 bases and J 6 bases, with 16 bases left between them. CDR3 loop: CASSSSDILGEQYF. Written as DNA, the CDR3 is TGTGCCAGCAGCTCCTCCGACATTCTGGGCGAGCAGTACTTC. The complete variable domain, with remaining parts taken from reference TRBV11-3 and TRBJ2-7, reads EAGVVQSPRYKIIEKKQPVAFWCNPISGHNTLYWYLQNLGQGPELLIRYENEEAVDDSQLPKDRFSAERLKGVDSTLKIQPAELGDSAVYLCASSSSDILGEQYFGPGTRLTVT.

V and J are TRBV21-1 and TRBJ2-7; whether TRBD2, the table's D call, matches the DNA was not checked. TRBV21-1 is marked as a pseudogene. This CDR3 comprises 15 residues. This chain's CDR3 is CASSPPGDSAGEQYF. DNA of the CDR3: TGTGCCAGCAGCCCCCCGGGGGACTCCGCGGGTGAGCAGTACTTC.

This chain uses TRBV5-5 with TRBJ2-5; possibly TRBD2 for D (5 bases). Trimming cost V 0 bases and J 2 bases, with 11 bases left between them. The CDR3 length is 15 residues. Looked up from germline, CDR1 is SGHKS and CDR2 is YYEKEE (reference sequence). The CDR3 is CASSLGFPGQETQYF. The CDR3 region has the DNA TGTGCCAGCAGCTTGGGGTTTCCGGGGCAAGAGACCCAGTACTTC.

This chain connects TRBV18 to TRBJ1-1; no firm D call. V lost 0 bases and J lost 4, with 15 bases in between. This CDR3 is built from 16 residues. In germline, CDR1 is KGHSH, CDR2 LQKENI. CDR3 nucleotides: TGTGCCAGCTCACCACCGAGGCCCCAGAGTTTCACTGAAGCTTTCTTT. Amino acid sequence: CASSPPRPQSFTEAFF.

The gene calls are TRBV14 and TRBJ1-3; TRBD1 matches at 7 bases. The J segment lost 7 bases and the V segment lost 1 base, leaving 7 bases of the junction unmatched. The CDR3 is 15 residues long. Germline V gives CDR1 SGHDN, CDR2 FVKESK. The CDR3 region has the DNA TGTGCCAGCAGCCAAGGAGGGGGCTCGAGGAACACCATATATTTT. Translation gives CASSQGGGSRNTIYF.

The chain recombines TRBV18 with TRBJ1-2; tentatively, D is TRBD1 (5 bases). CDR3 length: 16 amino acids. Germline loops: CDR1 KGHSH, CDR2 LQKENI. V was pared by 0 bases and J by 1 base, with 12 bases between. CDR3 nucleotides: TGTGCCAGCTCACCACCCTCCGGACAAAATAACTATGGCTACACCTTC. Residues: CASSPPSGQNNYGYTF.

The chain is built from TRBV4-1 and TRBJ2-7, with D uncertain. The V end lost 0 bases, the J end lost 0 bases, and 9 bases lay between the germline ends. This CDR3 comprises 15 residues. Germline V gives CDR1 MGHRA, CDR2 YSYEKL. CDR3 region: CASSQDTPGSYEQYF. For the CDR3, the DNA is TGCGCCAGCAGCCAAGATACCCCAGGCTCCTACGAGCAGTACTTC.

The chain combines TRBV4-1 with TRBJ2-1, with D possibly matching TRBD2 (5 bases). Trimming took off 3 bases at V and 4 bases at J, with 10 bases between the two ends. The germline V gene has CDR1 MGHRA and CDR2 YSYEKL. The length of the CDR3 is 14 residues. CDR3 nucleotide sequence: TGCGCCAGCAGCCATTTGGGGAGTTACAATGAGCAGTTCTTC. Translating gives CASSHLGSYNEQFF.

The rearrangement uses TRBV7-8 and TRBJ1-2; D ambiguous. Trimming removed 2 bases at V and 4 bases at J, with 14 bases between. Germline loops: CDR1 SGHVS, CDR2 FQNEAQ. This CDR3 has 15 residues. The CDR3 coding sequence is TGTGCCAGCAGCTTACTGATTACTACCTCCTATGGCTACACCTTC. Its protein product is CASSLLITTSYGYTF.

The DNA for the CDR3 is TGTGCCAGCAGTTACTCGATCGGAGGGAGCACAGATACGCAGTATTTT. It encodes CASSYSIGGSTDTQYF. V gene TRBV6-5 combines with J gene TRBJ2-3; possibly TRBD2 for D (6 bases). CDR3 length: 16 amino acids. Trimming took off 0 bases at V and 0 bases at J, with 10 bases between the two ends. The germline CDR1 and CDR2 sequences are MNHEY and SVGAGI.

V and J are TRBV14 and TRBJ2-1; unclear D gene. The CDR3 consists of 17 residues. Trimming took 1 base from V and 5 from J, leaving 18 bases between them. Germline CDR1 reads SGHDN; CDR2 reads FVKESK. The CDR3 protein is CASSQGLSPTEDNEQFF. CDR3 sequence (DNA): TGTGCCAGCAGCCAAGGACTTAGTCCAACGGAAGACAATGAGCAGTTCTTC.

This clone was recorded a few times. The rearrangement uses TRBV28 and TRBJ1-2; D might be TRBD1 (5 bases). This CDR3 has 14 amino acids. Germline CDR1 MDHEN, CDR2 SYDVKM. The V end was cut by 7 bases, the J end by 8 bases, with 20 bases between. The CDR3: CASTNLGGSRGYTF. CDR3 DNA sequence: TGTGCCAGCACCAACTTGGGGGGTTCAAGGGGCTACACCTTC.

The chain uses TRBV19 and TRBJ2-7, with 7 bases fitting TRBD1. Trimming cost V 6 bases and J 7 bases; bases outside gene matches: 12. This CDR3 comprises 14 residues. The germline V gene encodes CDR1 LNHDA and CDR2 SQIVND (reference sequence). CDR3 nucleotide sequence: TGTGCCAGTAGAATAACAGGGGCTGACCCTGAGCAGTACTTC. Translated: CASRITGADPEQYF.

This clone was detected many times. V gene TRBV6-1 combines with J gene TRBJ2-3; weak D call: TRBD2 (5 bases). Germline V CDR1 and CDR2: MNHNS, SASEGT. CDR3 length: 14 residues. V was trimmed by 0 bases and J by 1 base, leaving 5 bases between them. The CDR3 here is CASSEAGGTDTQYF. The CDR3 DNA follows: TGTGCCAGCAGTGAAGCGGGAGGCACAGATACGCAGTATTTT.

V gene TRBV21-1 combines with J gene TRBJ2-7; TRBD1 is the table's D call and was not checked against the DNA. TRBV21-1 is annotated as a pseudogene. This CDR3 spans 16 amino acids. The DNA for the CDR3 is TGTGCCAGCAGCAATATTCCCGTGCAGGGGATCTACGAGCAGTACTTC. This codes for CASSNIPVQGIYEQYF.

This chain uses TRBV7-2 with TRBJ2-1; perhaps TRBD2 as D (5 bases). Germline-derived CDR1 and CDR2 are SGHTA and FQGNSA. This CDR3 has 15 residues. Trimming stripped 1 base from V and 6 bases from J, with 13 bases between. Written as DNA, the CDR3 is TGTGCCAGCAGCTTAGAATGGCTAGCAGTCAATGAGCAGTTCTTC. Residues: CASSLEWLAVNEQFF.

The CDR3 bases are TGTGCCAGTAGGACCTATACAGGGGGCGGGTACGAGCAGTACTTC. This codes for CASRTYTGGGYEQYF. The rearrangement joins TRBV19 to TRBJ2-7; 9 bases are shared with TRBD1. The CDR3 is 15 amino acids. The V gene end was trimmed by 6 bases and the J gene end by 4 bases; junction bases not matched to a gene: 10. Germline assignment: CDR1 LNHDA and CDR2 SQIVND (reference sequence).

The chain couples TRBV5-4 to TRBJ2-3; tentative D call: TRBD2 (5 bases). Germline assignment: CDR1 SGHNT and CDR2 YYREEE (reference sequence). V lost 4 bases and J lost 5, with 14 bases in between. The CDR3 loop spans 14 amino acids. The CDR3 here is CASSGGLAGDTQYF. CDR3 bases: TGTGCCAGCAGCGGAGGACTGGCGGGAGATACGCAGTATTTT.

The chain is built from TRBV4-1 and TRBJ2-7; D is possibly TRBD1 (5 bases). V lost 4 bases and J lost 0, with 13 bases in between. The CDR3 runs 15 residues. CDR1 MGHRA and CDR2 YSYEKL come from the germline V gene. The CDR3 reads CASSPKVGASYEQYF. CDR3 nucleotides: TGCGCCAGCAGCCCCAAGGTAGGGGCCTCCTACGAGCAGTACTTC.

V is TRBV27 and J is TRBJ2-7; D perhaps matches TRBD2 (6 bases). The CDR3 spans 13 residues. Germline V gives CDR1 MNHEY, CDR2 SMNVEV (reference sequence). V was pared by 4 bases and J by 5 bases, with 12 bases between. This CDR3 reads CASSYLGLDEQYF. The CDR3 bases are TGTGCCAGCAGTTATCTGGGACTCGACGAGCAGTACTTC.

V usage is TRBV29-1 and J usage is TRBJ2-1; the match to TRBD2 covers 9 bases. Germline trimming cut 4 bases from V and 9 bases from J; bases unmatched to any gene: 10. The germline CDR1 and CDR2 sequences are SQVTM and ANQGSEA. This CDR3 has 14 amino acids. The CDR3 sequence is CSVVPSGEYGEQFF. The CDR3 region has the DNA TGCAGCGTTGTGCCTAGCGGGGAGTACGGTGAGCAGTTCTTC.

V gene TRBV9 combines with J gene TRBJ2-7, with TRBD1 matching over 7 bases. This CDR3 region has 14 residues. V was pared by 0 bases and J by 2 bases, with 2 bases of the junction left unmatched. CDR1 and CDR2 from the germline V gene are SGDLS and YYNGEE. The CDR3 DNA sequence: TGTGCCAGCAGCGTAGGAGACAGGGCCTACGAGCAGTACTTC. This translates into CASSVGDRAYEQYF.

The J gene is TRBJ2-6, the V gene TRBV27; D ambiguous. V was trimmed by 10 bases and J by 1 base, leaving 14 bases between them. The CDR3 loop spans 15 amino acids. Germline assignment: CDR1 MNHEY and CDR2 SMNVEV (reference sequence). The CDR3: CATYHRESGANVLTF. DNA of the CDR3: TGTGCCACCTATCACCGAGAGTCTGGGGCCAACGTCCTGACTTTC. Full variable domain (outside the CDR3, taken from reference TRBV27 and TRBJ2-6): EAQVTQNPRYLITVTGKKLTVTCSQNMNHEYMSWYRQDPGLGLRQIYYSMNVEVTDKGDVPEGYKVSRKEKRNFPLILESPSPNQTSLYFCATYHRESGANVLTFGAGSRLTVL.